The 27 T cell receptor beta chains reported below all come from one sample, sequenced in a study of cytomegalovirus exposure and HLA in healthy donors. The PCR used 60 Vbeta and 13 Jbeta primers. The repertoire was sequenced with immunoSEQ multiplex PCR; TCRdb's copy has only in-frame clones and lacks some. The sample carries around 140,000 clones, roughly 80% recorded once. Sequenced input: PBMCs. Every receptor here comes from a woman aged 60 to 75 in good health and CMV-seronegative.

This clone has only one observation. This chain links TRBV2 with TRBJ2-5, with D tentatively TRBD1 (6 bases). CDR3 length: 13 amino acids. Germline V gene lookup returns CDR1 SNHLY and CDR2 FYNNEI. V shed 8 bases and J shed 7 bases, with 17 bases lying between them. The CDR3: CASLVQGAGTQYF. In DNA, the CDR3 is TGTGCCAGCCTAGTACAGGGAGCTGGGACCCAGTACTTC.

For this clone: This CDR3 is also generated by other DNA sequences in the sample. The rearrangement links TRBV5-1 to TRBJ2-2; TRBD1 is a possible D gene (5 bases). The length of the CDR3 is 15 residues. V was shortened by 0 bases and J by 1 base, with 7 bases between the two germline ends. Germline values: CDR1 SGHRS, CDR2 YFSETQ. The CDR3 protein is CASSLGTGNTGELFF. The CDR3 DNA sequence: TGCGCCAGCAGCTTGGGAACAGGGAACACCGGGGAGCTGTTTTTT.

This chain uses TRBV5-1 with TRBJ2-2, with TRBD2 matching 9 bases. The V segment lost 2 bases and the J segment 2 bases; nucleotides outside the gene matches: 4. Germline V gene data show CDR1 as SGHRS and CDR2 as YFSETQ. CDR3 length equals 16 residues. Here the CDR3 DNA reads TGCGCCAGCAGCTTATCTAGCGGGGCTAACACCGGGGAGCTGTTTTTT. Its protein product is CASSLSSGANTGELFF.

About this clone: A read error may produce the germline difference seen at one junction end. This chain connects TRBV5-1 to TRBJ2-5; 8 nucleotides line up with TRBD1. The CDR3 is made up of 18 amino acids. Germline V gene data show CDR1 as SGHRS and CDR2 as YFSETQ. CDR3 sequence: CASSQRRDRRSLKEAQYF. The CDR3 coding sequence is TGCGCCAGCAGCCAACGCCGGGACAGGAGGTCGTTAAAAGAGGCCCAGTACTTC.

The rearrangement joins TRBV7-3 to TRBJ1-1; a weak D match, TRBD1 (6 bases). CDR1 SGHTA and CDR2 FQGTGA come from the germline V gene. Trimming removed 4 bases at V and 1 base at J, with 10 bases between. This CDR3 is built from 14 residues. The CDR3 loop reads CASSSMGQNTEAFF. The CDR3 DNA follows: TGTGCCAGCAGCTCAATGGGACAGAACACTGAAGCTTTCTTT.

The chain couples TRBV9 to TRBJ1-2; tentatively, D is TRBD1 (5 bases). Germline V gene sequence: CDR1 SGDLS, CDR2 YYNGEE. The CDR3 has 13 residues. The germline V and J ends were trimmed by 4 bases and 4 bases, with 11 bases remaining between them. The chain's CDR3 is CASSPGGSYGYTF. CDR3 nucleotide sequence: TGTGCCAGCAGCCCGGGGGGTAGCTATGGCTACACCTTC. Drawing the rest from reference TRBV9 and TRBJ1-2, the complete variable domain is DSGVTQTPKHLITATGQRVTLRCSPRSGDLSVYWYQQSLDQGLQFLIQYYNGEERAKGNILERFSAQQFPDLHSELNLSSLELGDSALYFCASSPGGSYGYTFGSGTRLTVV.

This clone has a handful of counts. This sample includes further DNA sequences coding for the same CDR3. The genes are TRBV5-1 and TRBJ2-5; 7 nucleotides agree with TRBD1. V trimming: 0 bases; J trimming: 5 bases; junction bases outside the gene matches: 1. The germline V gene has CDR1 SGHRS and CDR2 YFSETQ. This CDR3 is built from 13 residues. The CDR3, as DNA: TGCGCCAGCAGCTTGGGAGGGGGCGAGACCCAGTACTTC. Translated, it gives CASSLGGGETQYF.

This chain links TRBV6-1 with TRBJ2-2; 8 nucleotides agree with TRBD2. With 0 bases clipped from V and 4 bases from J, the junction kept 10 bases outside the gene matches. The CDR3 is 18 residues long. Looked up from germline, CDR1 is MNHNS and CDR2 is SASEGT. In DNA form, the CDR3 reads TGTGCCAGCAGTGAAGCTGATATGCGGGGGGCTGTCACCGGGGAGCTGTTTTTT. Its protein is CASSEADMRGAVTGELFF.

This clone showed up just a few times. The gene calls are TRBV18 and TRBJ1-1; D remains ambiguous. The length of the CDR3 is 14 residues. The germline V gene has CDR1 KGHSH and CDR2 LQKENI. V lost 3 bases to trimming and J lost 0 bases, with 8 bases between them. CDR3 residues: CASSPQEMNTEAFF. The CDR3 bases are TGTGCCAGCTCACCGCAGGAAATGAACACTGAAGCTTTCTTT.

This chain connects TRBV5-4 to TRBJ2-6, with TRBD1 matching 7 bases. With 4 bases clipped from V and 4 bases from J, the junction kept 14 bases outside the gene matches. Germline CDR1 is SGHNT and CDR2 is YYREEE (reference sequence). The CDR3 length is 18 residues. The DNA for the CDR3 is TGTGCCAGCAGCCTGCCGGACAGGCCCTCTGTGGGGGCCAACGTCCTGACTTTC. Its protein product is CASSLPDRPSVGANVLTF.

The J gene is TRBJ2-1, the V gene TRBV27, with 8 bases aligning to TRBD2. This CDR3 has 16 residues. V lost 5 bases, J lost 3 bases, and 9 bases stayed unmatched. Germline V gives CDR1 MNHEY, CDR2 SMNVEV (reference sequence). DNA of the CDR3: TGTGCCAGCAGTCCCCGGGGGGGTGGGGTCTACAATGAGCAGTTCTTC. This sequence encodes CASSPRGGGVYNEQFF.

The rearrangement uses TRBV6-1 and TRBJ1-2; D not certain. In germline, CDR1 is MNHNS, CDR2 SASEGT. The CDR3 length is 15 residues. V shed 0 bases and J shed 2 bases, with 10 bases lying between them. This CDR3 reads CASSEALRRNYGYTF. CDR3 bases: TGTGCCAGCAGTGAAGCGCTGAGAAGAAACTATGGCTACACCTTC.

The chain has TRBV19 and TRBJ2-7; D ambiguous. Between the trimmed V and J ends, which lost 0 bases and 5 bases, there was a span of 11 bases. The germline V gene encodes CDR1 LNHDA and CDR2 SQIVND (reference sequence). The CDR3 runs to 14 residues. The CDR3 region is CASSIDFRYNEQYF. Written as DNA, the CDR3 is TGTGCCAGTAGTATAGATTTCAGGTACAACGAGCAGTACTTC.

The chain employs TRBV5-1 and TRBJ1-1; TRBD1 is a possible D gene (5 bases). The CDR3 covers 15 residues. V dropped 2 bases and J dropped 3 bases, with 14 bases sitting between them. From germline, CDR1 is SGHRS and CDR2 YFSETQ. The CDR3 coding sequence is TGCGCCAGCAGCTTCGGACTCCCGGGGGACACTGAAGCTTTCTTT. It specifies CASSFGLPGDTEAFF.

The J gene is TRBJ2-1, the V gene TRBV15; D is unclear. Trimming took 1 base from V and 13 from J, leaving 14 bases between them. The germline V gene has CDR1 LNHNV and CDR2 YYDKDF (reference sequence). This CDR3 has 13 amino acids. The CDR3 is CATSRVPENEQFF. The DNA for the CDR3 is TGTGCCACCAGCAGAGTCCCCGAGAACGAACAGTTCTTC.

This chain connects TRBV6-1 to TRBJ1-2; tentative D call: TRBD1 (5 bases). This CDR3 spans 13 amino acids. Germline CDR1 and CDR2: MNHNS and SASEGT. Trimming took off 1 base at V and 4 bases at J, with 7 bases between the two ends. DNA of the CDR3: TGTGCCAGCAGTGAAGAGGGACTCTATGGCTACACCTTC. Translated, it gives CASSEEGLYGYTF.

This clone turned up a few times. The V call is TRBV2, the J call TRBJ2-3, with 10 bases aligning to TRBD2. The CDR3 runs to 18 residues. The germline V gene encodes CDR1 SNHLY and CDR2 FYNNEI. Trimming took 2 bases from V and 4 from J; bases not matched to a gene: 12. The CDR3 sequence is CASSEITLAGTPADTQYF. The CDR3, as DNA: TGTGCCAGCAGTGAAATTACACTAGCGGGAACCCCCGCAGATACGCAGTATTTT. Full variable domain (missing parts from reference TRBV2 and TRBJ2-3): EPEVTQTPSHQVTQMGQEVILRCVPISNHLYFYWYRQILGQKVEFLVSFYNNEISEKSEIFDDQFSVERPDGSNFTLKIRSTKLEDSAMYFCASSEITLAGTPADTQYFGPGTRLTVL.

This clone occurred a few times. V gene TRBV27 combines with J gene TRBJ2-1; a possible D gene is TRBD1 (6 bases). The V end was cut by 0 bases, the J end by 14 bases, with 11 bases between. The V gene's germline CDR1 is MNHEY and CDR2 SMNVEV (reference sequence). CDR3 size: 12 residues. CDR3 amino acids: CASSLSGQRKFF. CDR3 coding DNA: TGTGCCAGCAGTTTATCCGGACAGCGAAAGTTCTTC.

The chain couples TRBV20-1 to TRBJ1-2; D might be TRBD1 (6 bases). Germline CDR1 reads DFQATT; CDR2 reads SNEGSKA (reference sequence). This CDR3 region has 11 residues. Deletions cut 6 bases from V and 8 bases from J, with 13 bases between. The DNA for the CDR3 is TGCAGTGCCTGGACAGCGGGAGGCTACACCTTC. It is translated as CSAWTAGGYTF.

V gene TRBV6-1 combines with J gene TRBJ1-4; D might be TRBD1 (5 bases). Germline V lookup: CDR1 MNHNS, CDR2 SASEGT. The germline V and J ends were trimmed by 4 bases and 8 bases, with 20 bases remaining between them. The CDR3 is made up of 16 amino acids. The CDR3 nucleotides are TGTGCCAGCAGTGGTAAACCAGGGCGCGGAGAGGAAAAACTGTTTTTT. Amino acid sequence: CASSGKPGRGEEKLFF.

This chain joins TRBV30 and TRBJ1-1; tentatively, D is TRBD1 (6 bases). The V gene's germline CDR1 is GTSNPN and CDR2 SVGIG (reference sequence). V shed 3 bases and J shed 6 bases, with 11 bases lying between them. There are 12 residues in the CDR3. The CDR3, as DNA: TGTGCCTGGAGCCTGGACAGACCTGAAGCTTTCTTT. It codes for CAWSLDRPEAFF.

This clone has just a few counts. This chain uses TRBV18 with TRBJ2-7, with D perhaps TRBD2 (6 bases). CDR1 is KGHSH and CDR2 is LQKENI in the germline V gene. CDR3 length equals 13 residues. V was pared by 2 bases and J by 5 bases, with 10 bases between. This CDR3 reads CASSPTGLNEQYF. DNA of the CDR3: TGTGCCAGCTCACCAACAGGACTAAACGAGCAGTACTTC.

This clone was detected a few times. The V gene is TRBV7-3, the J gene TRBJ2-3, with D perhaps matching TRBD2 (5 bases). The CDR3 spans 15 residues. Per the germline V gene, CDR1 is SGHTA and CDR2 is FQGTGA. With 5 bases removed from V and 0 bases from J, the gap between germline ends came to 12 bases. CDR3 loop: CASSQTGISTDTQYF. For the CDR3, the DNA is TGTGCCAGCAGCCAAACCGGGATTAGCACAGATACGCAGTATTTT. Together with reference TRBV7-3 and TRBJ2-3, the CDR3 gives the full variable domain: GAGVSQTPSNKVTEKGKYVELRCDPISGHTALYWYRQSLGQGPEFLIYFQGTGAADDSGLPNDRFFAVRPEGSVSTLKIQRTERGDSAVYLCASSQTGISTDTQYFGPGTRLTVL.

This sequence joins TRBV5-1 and TRBJ2-3, with 15 bases matching TRBD2. Germline V gives CDR1 SGHRS, CDR2 YFSETQ. The CDR3 runs to 17 residues. The J segment lost 5 bases and the V segment lost 0 bases, leaving 4 bases of the junction unmatched. The CDR3, as DNA: TGCGCCAGCAGCTTGGGCGGACTAGCGGGAGGGAGAGATACGCAGTATTTT. This gives the protein CASSLGGLAGGRDTQYF.

The V gene is TRBV9, the J gene TRBJ2-7; TRBD1 might be the D (6 bases). This CDR3 comprises 14 residues. The germline V gene encodes CDR1 SGDLS and CDR2 YYNGEE. Trimming took 0 bases from V and 2 from J, leaving 9 bases between them. Here the CDR3 DNA reads TGTGCCAGCAGCGTAGGTCAGGGGACCTACGAGCAGTACTTC. Its protein product is CASSVGQGTYEQYF.

The V and J genes are TRBV5-4 and TRBJ2-3, with D possibly matching TRBD2 (5 bases). The germline V and J ends were trimmed by 4 bases and 4 bases, with 13 bases remaining between them. The V gene's germline CDR1 is SGHNT and CDR2 YYREEE (reference sequence). The CDR3 runs 14 residues. The CDR3 loop is CASSADRRSDTQYF. CDR3 nucleotide sequence: TGTGCCAGCAGCGCCGACCGGAGGTCAGATACGCAGTATTTT. Variable domain in full (rest from reference TRBV5-4 and TRBJ2-3): ETGVTQSPTHLIKTRGQQVTLRCSSQSGHNTVSWYQQALGQGPQFIFQYYREEENGRGNFPPRFSGLQFPNYSSELNVNALELDDSALYLCASSADRRSDTQYFGPGTRLTVL.

V usage is TRBV19 and J usage is TRBJ2-2; 7 bases are a match to TRBD1. This CDR3 is built from 16 residues. The junction had 12 bases not matched to a gene; V was cut back by 5 bases and J by 6 bases. The germline V gene has CDR1 LNHDA and CDR2 SQIVND (reference sequence). As DNA, the CDR3 is TGTGCCAGTAGTGAAAGACAGGGATGGGTTCCCGGGGAGCTGTTTTTT. This encodes CASSERQGWVPGELFF.